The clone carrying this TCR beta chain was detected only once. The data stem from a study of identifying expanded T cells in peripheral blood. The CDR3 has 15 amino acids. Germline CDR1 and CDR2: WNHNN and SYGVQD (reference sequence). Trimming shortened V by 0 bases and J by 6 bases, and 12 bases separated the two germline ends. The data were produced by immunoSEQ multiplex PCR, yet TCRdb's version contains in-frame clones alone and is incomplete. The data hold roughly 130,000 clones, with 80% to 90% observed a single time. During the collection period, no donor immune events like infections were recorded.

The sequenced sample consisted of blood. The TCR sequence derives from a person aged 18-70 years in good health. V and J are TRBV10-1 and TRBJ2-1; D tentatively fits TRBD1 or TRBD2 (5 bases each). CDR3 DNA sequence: TGCGCCAGCAGTGAGTCCCTTGGGGGAACCAATGAGCAGTTCTTC. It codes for CASSESLGGTNEQFF.